The 31 T cell receptor beta chains below all came from one sample that was sequenced in a study of PD-1 blockade in mismatch repair-deficient tumors. Using immunoSEQ multiplex PCR, the repertoire was profiled, and TCRdb retains in-frame clones only, with some absent. This sample has 13,000 to 15,000 clones, with around 80% found just once. No antigen has been assigned to these receptors. Described time point: approximately ten-day in vitro stimulation with candidate neoantigen peptide 4. Material: cells cultured in vitro, obtained from a patient treated with pembrolizumab. All receptors derive from an adult with mismatch repair-deficient cancer.

This clone is categorized as medium-sized. The CDR3 nucleotides read TGTGCCAGCAGCTTGTTGGGAGGGACTAGCGGGTTCACCTACGAGCAGTACTTC. As protein: CASSLLGGTSGFTYEQYF. The chain is built from TRBV5-6 and TRBJ2-7, with TRBD2 identical over 12 bases. Losses at the gene ends were 1 base for V and 2 bases for J; bases not matched to a gene: 10. The CDR3 runs to 18 residues. Germline values: CDR1 SGHDT, CDR2 YYEEEE.

This clone has just one count. The chain is built from TRBV5-1 and TRBJ1-6; D is unresolved. This CDR3 is built from 15 residues. Germline V gives CDR1 SGHRS, CDR2 YFSETQ. Trimming took off 0 bases at V and 13 bases at J, with 17 bases between the two ends. CDR3 sequence: CASSLEGKHTSPLHF. CDR3 coding DNA: TGCGCCAGCAGCTTGGAGGGCAAACACACCTCCCCCCTCCACTTT.

The rearrangement uses TRBV9 and TRBJ1-4; no definite D call. V lost 0 bases and J lost 4, with 4 bases in between. CDR3 length equals 13 residues. Germline values: CDR1 SGDLS, CDR2 YYNGEE. CDR3 in amino acids: CASSVGVNEKLFF. The DNA of the CDR3 is TGTGCCAGCAGCGTAGGAGTTAATGAAAAACTGTTTTTT.

The V call is TRBV19, the J call TRBJ2-7, with D maybe TRBD1 (5 bases). The germline V gene has CDR1 LNHDA and CDR2 SQIVND (reference sequence). The germline V and J ends were trimmed by 5 bases and 6 bases, with 20 bases remaining between them. The CDR3 is 15 amino acids. For the CDR3, the DNA is TGTGCCAGTAGTGGCCCCCCGGCAGGGTTCGCCGAGCAGTACTTC. As protein: CASSGPPAGFAEQYF.

V is TRBV5-1 and J is TRBJ2-3, with 7 bases identical to TRBD1. The germline CDR1 and CDR2 sequences are SGHRS and YFSETQ. After removal of 0 bases from V and 4 bases from J, the junction contained 2 bases not matched to a gene. The CDR3 spans 14 residues. CDR3: CASSLEGGPDTQYF. DNA for the CDR3: TGCGCCAGCAGCTTGGAAGGGGGCCCAGATACGCAGTATTTT. The variable domain in full, completed from reference TRBV5-1 and TRBJ2-3, reads KAGVTQTPRYLIKTRGQQVTLSCSPISGHRSVSWYQQTPGQGLQFLFEYFSETQRNKGNFPGRFSGRQFSNSRSEMNVSTLELGDSALYLCASSLEGGPDTQYFGPGTRLTVL.

The chain combines TRBV7-2 with TRBJ2-7; TRBD2 is a possible D gene (5 bases). This CDR3 spans 13 amino acids. Trimming pared 8 bases from V and 6 bases from J, leaving 17 bases between. Germline lookup yields CDR1 SGHTA and CDR2 FQGNSA. CDR3 nucleotide sequence: TGTGCCAGCGAAGGGCCGGGGTTTCTCGAGCAGTACTTC. Protein sequence: CASEGPGFLEQYF. Full variable domain (outside the CDR3, taken from reference TRBV7-2 and TRBJ2-7): GAGVSQSPSNKVTEKGKDVELRCDPISGHTALYWYRQSLGQGLEFLIYFQGNSAPDKSGLPSDRFSAERTGGSVSTLTIQRTQQEDSAVYLCASEGPGFLEQYFGPGTRLTVT.

The chain joins TRBV2 to TRBJ2-7; D tentatively fits TRBD1 or TRBD2 (6 bases each). CDR1 and CDR2 (germline): SNHLY, FYNNEI. V lost 2 bases and J 3 bases, leaving 8 bases between the germline ends. This CDR3 is built from 13 residues. The CDR3 nucleotides are TGTGCCAGCAGTGAAAGGGGGGACTACGAGCAGTACTTC. Amino acid sequence: CASSERGDYEQYF.

The chain recombines TRBV5-1 with TRBJ2-1; 7 bases map to TRBD2. This CDR3 has 14 amino acids. CDR1 SGHRS and CDR2 YFSETQ come from the germline V gene. Trimming took 7 bases from V and 7 from J; bases not matched to a gene: 11. CDR3 DNA sequence: TGCGCCAGCGAAAGCGGGACCTCCGGGAATGAGCAGTTCTTC. It codes for CASESGTSGNEQFF.

The rearrangement joins TRBV6-5 to TRBJ1-1; 11 nucleotides match TRBD1. Looked up from germline, CDR1 is MNHEY and CDR2 is SVGAGI. V trimming: 7 bases; J trimming: 3 bases; junction bases outside the gene matches: 7. The CDR3 totals 15 residues. This chain's CDR3 is CASNRDRGRDTEAFF. The DNA for the CDR3 is TGTGCCAGCAACCGGGACAGGGGGAGAGACACTGAAGCTTTCTTT.

This chain uses TRBV6-5 with TRBJ2-3; TRBD1 might be the D (5 bases). The germline V gene has CDR1 MNHEY and CDR2 SVGAGI. The CDR3 loop spans 13 amino acids. Trimming stripped 6 bases from V and 8 bases from J, with 15 bases between. The CDR3 nucleotides read TGTGCCAGCAGAAAAGGGGTGGTGGGTACGCAGTATTTT. This encodes CASRKGVVGTQYF.

CDR3: CASSLDRAYEQYF. The CDR3 coding sequence is TGCGCCAGCAGCCTGGACAGGGCCTACGAGCAGTACTTC. The gene calls are TRBV5-1 and TRBJ2-7; 8 bases are shared with TRBD1. CDR1 and CDR2 (germline): SGHRS, YFSETQ. There are 13 residues in the CDR3. With V trimmed by 4 bases and J by 2 bases, 2 bases remained unmatched.

The DNA for the CDR3 is TGTGCCAGCAGCACCGACGGACTCGATGGCTACACCTTC. Translated, it gives CASSTDGLDGYTF. The chain couples TRBV7-9 to TRBJ1-2, with D unclear. The CDR3 runs to 13 residues. Germline values: CDR1 SEHNR, CDR2 FQNEAQ (reference sequence). V was trimmed by 5 bases and J by 6 bases, leaving 13 bases between them. Looking up the rest from reference TRBV7-9 and TRBJ1-2 gives the full variable domain: DTGVSQNPRHKITKRGQNVTFRCDPISEHNRLYWYRQTLGQGPEFLTYFQNEAQLEKSRLLSDRFSAERPKGSFSTLEIQRTEQGDSAMYLCASSTDGLDGYTFGSGTRLTVV.

This clone was counted only a few times. The V call is TRBV19, the J call TRBJ1-1; D might be TRBD1 (6 bases). Germline V gene lookup returns CDR1 LNHDA and CDR2 SQIVND (reference sequence). Trimming removed 7 bases from V and 0 bases from J, with 18 bases in between. This CDR3 region has 16 residues. Here the CDR3 DNA reads TGTGCCAGTAACCCGGAGAGGGGGAGCGTGAACACTGAAGCTTTCTTT. Amino acids: CASNPERGSVNTEAFF. Full variable domain (outside the CDR3, taken from reference TRBV19 and TRBJ1-1): DGGITQSPKYLFRKEGQNVTLSCEQNLNHDAMYWYRQDPGQGLRLIYYSQIVNDFQKGDIAEGYSVSREKKESFPLTVTSAQKNPTAFYLCASNPERGSVNTEAFFGQGTRLTVV.

As concerns this clone: The junction shows a germline mismatch at one end, possibly a read error. The chain has TRBV28 and TRBJ2-7; D is possibly TRBD2 (5 bases). The CDR3 runs 12 residues. CDR1 is MDHEN, CDR2 SYDVKM, per germline. CDR3 DNA: TGTGCCAGCAGTTTATTACCTAGCAAACTGAACTTC. It codes for CASSLLPSKLNF.

The chain has TRBV7-3 and TRBJ1-1; D possibly corresponds to TRBD1 (6 bases). Trimming left V 1 base short and J 13 bases short, with 28 bases between. CDR1 and CDR2 (germline): SGHTA, FQGTGA. The CDR3 spans 17 residues. The CDR3 is CASSLRGPKGGRRQDFF. Here the CDR3 DNA reads TGTGCCAGCAGCTTAAGGGGCCCTAAGGGCGGTCGAAGACAGGATTTCTTT.

The chain employs TRBV28 and TRBJ2-2, with unresolved D. This CDR3 spans 16 amino acids. The V and J ends lost 7 bases and 1 base respectively, with 16 bases between them. Germline V gene lookup returns CDR1 MDHEN and CDR2 SYDVKM. CDR3 DNA: TGTGCCAGCACCTCACCGGTGGGCTGGAACACCGGGGAGCTGTTTTTT. Its protein product is CASTSPVGWNTGELFF.

The chain employs TRBV6-5 and TRBJ2-7, with unresolved D. The V and J ends lost 8 bases and 0 bases respectively, with 11 bases between them. The CDR3 length is 13 residues. The V gene's germline CDR1 is MNHEY and CDR2 SVGAGI. CDR3 sequence reads: CASWGTLSYEQYF. CDR3 DNA: TGTGCCAGCTGGGGAACCCTCTCCTACGAGCAGTACTTC.

The chain links TRBV19 to TRBJ2-7, with D possibly matching TRBD2 (5 bases). The V and J ends lost 5 bases and 1 base respectively, with 18 bases between them. CDR1 is LNHDA and CDR2 is SQIVND in the germline V gene (reference sequence). The CDR3 extends over 16 amino acids. CDR3 amino acids: CASSFSDGGYSYEQYF. The DNA of the CDR3 is TGTGCCAGTAGTTTCTCGGACGGAGGCTATTCCTACGAGCAGTACTTC.

In its sample, this clone was seen once. The chain joins TRBV5-3 to TRBJ2-5; 9 bases map to TRBD2. TRBV5-3 is treated as an ORF (open reading frame) with a function not yet certain. The CDR3 runs to 15 residues. The J segment lost 4 bases and the V segment lost 3 bases, leaving 7 bases of the junction unmatched. As DNA, the CDR3 is TGTGCCAGAAGCTGCGGGACTAGCCGTCTAGAGACCCAGTACTTC. Its protein product is CARSCGTSRLETQYF.

This clone was counted only a few times. This chain links TRBV7-1 with TRBJ1-1, with D perhaps TRBD1 (5 bases). TRBV7-1 has ORF status, its function being uncertain. The CDR3 is 13 amino acids. Trimming stripped 4 bases from V and 3 bases from J, with 9 bases between. CDR3 nucleotide sequence: TGTGCCAGCAGCTTAGACAGCTACACTGAAGCTTTCTTT. It specifies CASSLDSYTEAFF.

V is TRBV29-1 and J is TRBJ2-7, with 9 positions matching TRBD1. Unmatched junction bases numbered 7, after V lost 5 bases and J lost 2 bases. The germline CDR1 and CDR2 sequences are SQVTM and ANQGSEA. The CDR3 contains 14 residues. The CDR3 bases are TGCAGCGTTTTGGGACAGGGCAGGACCTACGAGCAGTACTTC. Translating it yields CSVLGQGRTYEQYF.

This chain connects TRBV28 to TRBJ2-7; D unresolved. This CDR3 region has 16 residues. The germline V and J ends were trimmed by 7 bases and 3 bases, with 22 bases remaining between them. Germline loops: CDR1 MDHEN, CDR2 SYDVKM. CDR3 sequence: CASTLSQEHTGYEQYF. DNA for the CDR3: TGTGCCAGCACCCTTTCCCAGGAACATACGGGCTACGAGCAGTACTTC.

The V and J genes are TRBV5-1 and TRBJ1-3; a possible D gene is TRBD1 (5 bases). This CDR3 is 14 amino acids long. Per germline, CDR1 SGHRS and CDR2 YFSETQ. V lost 4 bases and J lost 0, with 8 bases in between. This CDR3 is CASSPGVSGNTIYF. CDR3 nucleotide sequence: TGCGCCAGCAGCCCGGGGGTCTCTGGAAACACCATATATTTT.

The rearrangement uses TRBV9 and TRBJ2-7; D possibly corresponds to TRBD1 (6 bases). The germline V and J ends were trimmed by 4 bases and 2 bases, with 13 bases remaining between them. The length of the CDR3 is 14 residues. Germline values: CDR1 SGDLS, CDR2 YYNGEE. The CDR3 reads CASSPWDTAYEQYF. The CDR3 region has the DNA TGTGCCAGCAGCCCGTGGGACACCGCCTACGAGCAGTACTTC.

CDR3 amino acids: CASSRQENTEAFF. The CDR3 DNA reads as TGTGCCAGCAGCCGTCAGGAGAACACTGAAGCTTTCTTT. The V and J genes are TRBV7-3 and TRBJ1-1; D unclear. V shed 5 bases and J shed 1 base, with 8 bases lying between them. Germline V gene lookup returns CDR1 SGHTA and CDR2 FQGTGA. CDR3 length equals 13 residues.

As regards this clone: Since a far larger clone is one base different, this is likely a read error. In the same sample, other DNA sequences code for this CDR3. This chain joins TRBV5-1 and TRBJ2-7; D uncertain. V lost 4 bases to trimming and J lost 7 bases, with 12 bases between them. Germline V gene data show CDR1 as SGHRS and CDR2 as YFSETQ. The CDR3 is made up of 12 amino acids. CDR3 region: CASSPLGGEQYF. Written as DNA, the CDR3 is TGCGCCAGCAGCCCCCTGGGTGGGGAGCAGTACTTC.

The chain carries TRBV6-1 and TRBJ2-7; TRBD1 agrees at 7 bases. Germline-derived CDR1 and CDR2 are MNHNS and SASEGT. The CDR3 is 15 residues long. V shed 1 base and J 2 bases; nucleotides not matched to a gene: 5. CDR3 sequence: CASSEGGTDAYEQYF. In DNA form, the CDR3 reads TGTGCCAGCAGTGAAGGAGGGACAGATGCCTACGAGCAGTACTTC.

The V gene is TRBV5-1, the J gene TRBJ1-1; D is uncertain. Per germline, CDR1 SGHRS and CDR2 YFSETQ. The CDR3 has 14 amino acids. Trimming stripped 3 bases from V and 7 bases from J, with 16 bases between. The CDR3 DNA is TGCGCCAGCAGCTCCGAGGCCCTCAACCGTGAAGCTTTCTTT. The encoded protein is CASSSEALNREAFF.

This chain uses TRBV29-1 with TRBJ2-5; tentatively, D is TRBD1 (7 bases). Trimming stripped 5 bases from V and 5 bases from J, with 15 bases between. Germline V lookup: CDR1 SQVTM, CDR2 ANQGSEA. The length of the CDR3 is 13 residues. The CDR3: CSVFLQGRETQYF. In DNA form, the CDR3 reads TGCAGCGTTTTTTTACAGGGGAGGGAGACCCAGTACTTC.

This chain connects TRBV6-6 to TRBJ2-7; 9 bases line up with TRBD2. V was clipped by 1 base and J by 5 bases; unmatched bases: 3. Germline-derived CDR1 and CDR2 are MNHNY and SVGAGI (reference sequence). This CDR3 has 14 amino acids. CDR3 sequence (DNA): TGTGCCAGCAGTTACTGGGGGACTAGCAACGAGCAGTACTTC. It translates to CASSYWGTSNEQYF.

The gene calls are TRBV27 and TRBJ1-2; D gene unclear. Per germline, CDR1 MNHEY and CDR2 SMNVEV (reference sequence). The CDR3 loop spans 14 amino acids. V lost 2 bases to trimming and J lost 0 bases, with 7 bases between them. CDR3 coding DNA: TGTGCCAGCAGTTTAGTCGGGGCTAACTATGGCTACACCTTC. The encoded protein is CASSLVGANYGYTF.